This TCR beta chain originates from a study of cytomegalovirus exposure and HLA in healthy donors. Study-wide background: Genotyping of more than 300 donors showed that 80% to 90% belonged to the Caucasian-associated ancestry cluster. Study observations and caveats: The later analysis indicated that the majority of CMV-associated TCR beta chains appeared HLA-restricted. In an earlier analysis, in 540 or so donors, most V segments appeared productive either ~87% or ~30% of the time.

Donors were nominally healthy when sampled, though unrecorded immune exposures were likely. CDR1 and CDR2 (germline): LNHDA, SQIVND (reference sequence). The CDR3 totals 12 residues. The J segment lost 7 bases and the V segment lost 6 bases, leaving 3 bases of the junction unmatched. Amplification used 60 Vbeta primers and 13 Jbeta primers. Profiled with immunoSEQ multiplex PCR; TCRdb holds only in-frame clones, not every one. The sample lists fewer than 200,000 clones, 82% occurring once. Points on this clone: The antigen is not known.

This chain uses TRBV19 with TRBJ2-1; 7 bases are a match to TRBD2. The TCR comes from a girl between 5 and 17 years old in good health and CMV-seropositive. The sequencing sample was made of PBMCs. CDR3 DNA sequence: TGTGCCAGTAGAGACGGGAGGAATGAGCAGTTCTTC. Encoded protein: CASRDGRNEQFF.